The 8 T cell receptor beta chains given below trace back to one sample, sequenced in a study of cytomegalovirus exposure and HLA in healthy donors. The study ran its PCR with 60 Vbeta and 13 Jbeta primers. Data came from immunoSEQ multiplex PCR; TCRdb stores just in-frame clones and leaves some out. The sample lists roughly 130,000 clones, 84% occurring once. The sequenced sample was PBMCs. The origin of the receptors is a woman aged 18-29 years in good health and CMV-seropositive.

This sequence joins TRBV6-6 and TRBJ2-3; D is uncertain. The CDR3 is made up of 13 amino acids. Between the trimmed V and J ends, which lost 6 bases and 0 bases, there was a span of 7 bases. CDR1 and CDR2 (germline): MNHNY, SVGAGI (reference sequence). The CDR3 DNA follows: TGTGCCAGCAGAGATACTAGCACAGATACGCAGTATTTT. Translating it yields CASRDTSTDTQYF.

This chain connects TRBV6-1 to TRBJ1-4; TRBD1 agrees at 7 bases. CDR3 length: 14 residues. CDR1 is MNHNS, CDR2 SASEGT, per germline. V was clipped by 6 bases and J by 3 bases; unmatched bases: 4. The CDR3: CASRRGQANEKLFF. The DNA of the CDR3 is TGTGCCAGCAGGAGGGGGCAGGCTAATGAAAAACTGTTTTTT.

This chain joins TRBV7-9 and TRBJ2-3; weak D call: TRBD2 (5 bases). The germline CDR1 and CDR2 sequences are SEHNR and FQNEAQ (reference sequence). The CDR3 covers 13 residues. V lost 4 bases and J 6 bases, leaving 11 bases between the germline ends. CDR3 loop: CASSSRVRDTQYF. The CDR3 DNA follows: TGTGCCAGCAGCTCGCGGGTCAGGGATACGCAGTATTTT.

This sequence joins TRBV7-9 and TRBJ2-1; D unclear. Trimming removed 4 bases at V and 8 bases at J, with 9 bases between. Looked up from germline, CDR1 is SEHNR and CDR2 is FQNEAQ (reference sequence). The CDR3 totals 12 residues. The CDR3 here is CASSSDEDEQFF. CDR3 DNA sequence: TGTGCCAGCAGCTCCGACGAGGATGAGCAGTTCTTC. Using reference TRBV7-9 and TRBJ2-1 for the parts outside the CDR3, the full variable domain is DTGVSQNPRHKITKRGQNVTFRCDPISEHNRLYWYRQTLGQGPEFLTYFQNEAQLEKSRLLSDRFSAERPKGSFSTLEIQRTEQGDSAMYLCASSSDEDEQFFGPGTRLTVL.

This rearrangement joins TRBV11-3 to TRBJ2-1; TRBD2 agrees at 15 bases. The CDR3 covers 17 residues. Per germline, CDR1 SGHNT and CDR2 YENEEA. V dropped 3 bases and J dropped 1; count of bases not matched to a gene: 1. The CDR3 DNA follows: TGTGCCAGCAGCTTCGGGACTAGCGGGGGGTCCTACAATGAGCAGTTCTTC. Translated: CASSFGTSGGSYNEQFF. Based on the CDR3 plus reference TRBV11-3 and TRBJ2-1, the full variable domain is EAGVVQSPRYKIIEKKQPVAFWCNPISGHNTLYWYLQNLGQGPELLIRYENEEAVDDSQLPKDRFSAERLKGVDSTLKIQPAELGDSAVYLCASSFGTSGGSYNEQFFGPGTRLTVL.

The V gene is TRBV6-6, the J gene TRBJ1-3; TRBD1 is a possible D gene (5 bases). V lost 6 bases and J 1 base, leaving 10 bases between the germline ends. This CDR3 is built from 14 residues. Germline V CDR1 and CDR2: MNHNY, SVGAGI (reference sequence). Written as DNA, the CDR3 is TGTGCCAGCAGCTCTGGGACTTCTGGAAACACCATATATTTT. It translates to CASSSGTSGNTIYF.

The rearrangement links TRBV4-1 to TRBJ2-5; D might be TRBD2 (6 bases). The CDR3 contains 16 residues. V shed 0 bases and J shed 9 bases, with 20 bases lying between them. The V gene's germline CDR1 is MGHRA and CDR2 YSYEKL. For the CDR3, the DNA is TGCGCCAGCAGCCAAGAGATCACCGACGGGGGATTCTCCCAGTACTTC. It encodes CASSQEITDGGFSQYF.

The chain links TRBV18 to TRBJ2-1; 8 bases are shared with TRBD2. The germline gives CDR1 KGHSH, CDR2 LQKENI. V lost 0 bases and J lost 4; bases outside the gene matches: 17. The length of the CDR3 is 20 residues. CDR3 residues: CASSPPKGSGARNLYNEQFF. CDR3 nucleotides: TGTGCCAGCTCACCACCGAAGGGTAGCGGGGCCCGTAATCTATACAATGAGCAGTTCTTC.